The 3 T cell receptor beta chains presented below share a single source sample, sequenced in a study of siplizumab effects on memory and regulatory T cells. TCRdb's copy holds only in-frame clones and misses some; the assay was immunoSEQ multiplex PCR. The data show about 99,000 clones, 93% seen once. The sequenced sample consisted of Tregs sorted from blood. Receptors were obtained from a human donor in good health.

The chain has TRBV5-1 and TRBJ1-3; the D gene is possibly TRBD1 (5 bases). Germline CDR1 is SGHRS and CDR2 is YFSETQ. CDR3 size: 17 residues. Trimming stripped 5 bases from V and 1 base from J, with 19 bases between. The CDR3 DNA reads TGCGCCAGCAGTTTTGGGAAATCTCAGGGTTCTGGAAACACCATATATTTT. It specifies CASSFGKSQGSGNTIYF.

In this sample, this clone turned up a few times. The chain couples TRBV4-1 to TRBJ2-7; D unresolved. CDR3 length: 14 amino acids. CDR1 is MGHRA, CDR2 YSYEKL, per germline. Between the trimmed V and J ends, which lost 1 base and 2 bases, there was a span of 9 bases. In DNA, the CDR3 is TGCGCCAGCAGCCAAGCCGACGACGCCTACGAGCAGTACTTC. Protein sequence: CASSQADDAYEQYF.

The chain is built from TRBV18 and TRBJ1-2; the D gene is possibly TRBD1 (5 bases). Looked up from germline, CDR1 is KGHSH and CDR2 is LQKENI. This CDR3 comprises 13 residues. V was trimmed by 2 bases and J by 7 bases, leaving 11 bases between them. Here the CDR3 DNA reads TGTGCCAGCTCACCAACAGGCTTGGGTGGCTACACCTTC. This sequence encodes CASSPTGLGGYTF.